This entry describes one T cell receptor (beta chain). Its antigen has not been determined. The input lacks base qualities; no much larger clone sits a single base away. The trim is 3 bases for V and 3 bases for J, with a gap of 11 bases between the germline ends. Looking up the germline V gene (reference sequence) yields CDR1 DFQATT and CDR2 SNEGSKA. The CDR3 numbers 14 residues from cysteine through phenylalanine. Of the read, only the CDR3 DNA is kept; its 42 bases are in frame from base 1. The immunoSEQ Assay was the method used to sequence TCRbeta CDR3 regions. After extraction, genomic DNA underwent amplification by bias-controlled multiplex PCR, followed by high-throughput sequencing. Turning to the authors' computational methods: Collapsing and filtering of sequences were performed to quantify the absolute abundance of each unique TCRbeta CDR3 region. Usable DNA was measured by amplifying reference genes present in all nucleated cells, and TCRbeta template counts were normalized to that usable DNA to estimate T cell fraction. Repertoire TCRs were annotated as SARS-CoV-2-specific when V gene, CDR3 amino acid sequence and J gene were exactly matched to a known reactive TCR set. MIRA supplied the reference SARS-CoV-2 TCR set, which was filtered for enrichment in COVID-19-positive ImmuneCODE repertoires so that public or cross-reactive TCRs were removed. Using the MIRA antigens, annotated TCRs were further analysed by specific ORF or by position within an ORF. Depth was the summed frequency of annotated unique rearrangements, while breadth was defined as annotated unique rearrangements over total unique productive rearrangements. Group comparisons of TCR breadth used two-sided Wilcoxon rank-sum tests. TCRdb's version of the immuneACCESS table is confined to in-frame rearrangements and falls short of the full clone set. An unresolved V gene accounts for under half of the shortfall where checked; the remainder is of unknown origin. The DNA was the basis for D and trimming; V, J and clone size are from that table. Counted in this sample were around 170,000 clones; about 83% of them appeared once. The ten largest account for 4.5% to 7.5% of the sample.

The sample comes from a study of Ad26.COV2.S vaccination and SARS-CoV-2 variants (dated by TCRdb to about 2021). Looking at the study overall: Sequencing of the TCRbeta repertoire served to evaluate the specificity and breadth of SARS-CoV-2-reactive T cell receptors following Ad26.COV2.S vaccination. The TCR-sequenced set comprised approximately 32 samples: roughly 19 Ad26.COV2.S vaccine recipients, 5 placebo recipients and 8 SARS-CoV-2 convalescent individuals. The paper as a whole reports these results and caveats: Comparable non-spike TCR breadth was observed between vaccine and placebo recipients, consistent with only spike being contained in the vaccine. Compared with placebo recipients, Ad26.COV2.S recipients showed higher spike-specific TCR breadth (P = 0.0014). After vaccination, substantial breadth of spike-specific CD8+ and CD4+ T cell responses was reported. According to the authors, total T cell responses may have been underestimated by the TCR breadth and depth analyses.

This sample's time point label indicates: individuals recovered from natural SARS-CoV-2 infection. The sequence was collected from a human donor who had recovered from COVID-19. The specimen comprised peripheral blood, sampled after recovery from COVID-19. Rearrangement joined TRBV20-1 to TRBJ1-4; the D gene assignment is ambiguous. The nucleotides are TGCAGTGCTAGTAGGTGGGGAGCTAATGAAAAACTGTTTTTT. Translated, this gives CSASRWGANEKLFF.